These T cell receptor beta chains were read from a single sample in a study of T cells after yellow fever vaccination. Via MiXCR, TCRdb re-called the 5' RACE reads, giving one row per CDR3 protein. The sample includes a few hundred thousand distinct CDR3 sequences, about 9.9% of them seen just once. The sample in question was PBMCs, obtained on the day of the first yellow fever vaccination. These receptors originate from a man aged 18 to 30 who received the YFV17D yellow fever vaccine. Each CDR3 is given with its conserved first and last residue. The order of the fields is D gene, V gene, J gene, clone size, CDR3 protein, CDR3 DNA. A D gene is named only where the DNA matches it firmly. The size field is filled for only some rows; it gives once, few, many or a size class.

>TRBD2|TRBV4-3|TRBJ2-3|.
CASSHIPSGGAHTQYF
TGCGCCAGCAGCCACATTCCTAGCGGGGGGGCTCATACGCAGTATTTT
>.|TRBV7-9|TRBJ2-3|.
CASSPRTGGSTDTQYF
TGTGCCAGCAGCCCCCGGACAGGAGGGTCCACAGATACGCAGTATTTT
>.|TRBV20-1|TRBJ2-1|.
CSASRPSSYNEQFF
TGCAGTGCTAGTAGGCCGAGCTCCTACAATGAGCAGTTCTTC
>.|TRBV10-2|TRBJ2-5|few
CASSESRGRETQYF
TGCGCCAGCAGTGAGTCTCGGGGGAGAGAGACCCAGTACTTC
>.|TRBV29-1|TRBJ2-7|few
CSVSALVGYEQYF
TGCAGCGTTTCCGCCCTAGTTGGTTACGAGCAGTACTTC
>TRBD1|TRBV5-1|TRBJ2-1|.
CASSDGQGVDEQFF
TGCGCCAGCAGCGACGGACAGGGTGTTGATGAGCAGTTCTTC
>.|TRBV11-1|TRBJ1-1|.
CASSSIDANTEAFF
TGTGCCAGCAGCTCCATTGATGCGAACACTGAAGCTTTCTTT
>.|TRBV7-8|TRBJ1-4|.
CASSLEASLLNEKLFF
TGTGCCAGCAGCTTAGAGGCCTCCCTCTTAAATGAAAAACTGTTTTTT
>.|TRBV29-1|TRBJ1-1|few
CSAWSGRPEAFF
TGCAGCGCTTGGTCAGGGCGCCCTGAAGCTTTCTTT
>TRBD1|TRBV7-9|TRBJ1-4|few
CASSLRQGELFF
TGTGCCAGCAGCTTACGACAGGGAGAACTGTTTTTT
>.|TRBV7-2|TRBJ1-2|.
CASSLAVRGDGYTF
TGTGCCAGCAGCTTGGCGGTTAGGGGGGATGGCTACACCTTC
>.|TRBV7-2|TRBJ1-2|.
CASSPNGARGYTF
TGTGCCAGCAGCCCAAATGGCGCCCGGGGCTACACCTTC
>TRBD1|TRBV5-1|TRBJ2-2|few
CASSPQGAGGELFF
TGCGCCAGCAGCCCCCAGGGGGCGGGCGGGGAGCTGTTTTTT
>.|TRBV2|TRBJ2-3|.
CASSEGAPYTDTQYF
TGTGCCAGCAGTGAAGGGGCTCCTTACACAGATACGCAGTATTTT
>TRBD2|TRBV4-2|TRBJ2-2|.
CASRTHGWLAGTSNTGELFF
TGTGCCAGCAGGACCCATGGGTGGCTAGCGGGGACCTCGAACACCGGGGAGCTGTTTTTT
>.|TRBV4-1|TRBJ1-2|many
CASSQKWGDGYTF
TGCGCCAGCAGCCAGAAATGGGGGGATGGCTACACCTTC
>.|TRBV5-1|TRBJ2-3|.
CASRRVGGLNTDTQYF
TGCGCCAGCAGGAGGGTCGGGGGATTGAACACAGATACGCAGTATTTT
>TRBD2|TRBV5-1|TRBJ2-3|few
CASSWSGRGSTDTQYF
TGCGCCAGCAGCTGGAGCGGGCGGGGGAGCACAGATACGCAGTATTTT
>TRBD1|TRBV7-2|TRBJ1-1|.
CASSPAWQGDTEAFF
TGTGCCAGCAGTCCCGCGTGGCAGGGGGACACTGAAGCTTTCTTT
>.|TRBV18|TRBJ2-6|.
CASSPRTRDFGSGANVLTF
TGTGCCAGCTCACCACGGACCAGGGATTTTGGCTCTGGGGCCAACGTCCTGACTTTC
>.|TRBV12-3/TRBV12-4|TRBJ2-1|.
CASSLVINEQFF
TGTGCCAGCAGTTTAGTTATCAATGAGCAGTTCTTC
>.|TRBV29-1|TRBJ1-1|.
CSVDRQVGTEAFF
TGCAGCGTCGACAGACAGGTCGGCACTGAAGCTTTCTTT
>.|TRBV18|TRBJ2-7|few
CASSPFTGLYEQYF
TGTGCCAGCTCACCATTTACAGGGTTATACGAGCAGTACTTC
>.|TRBV12-3/TRBV12-4|TRBJ2-5|few
CASSRTGLGETQYF
TGTGCCAGCAGTCGTACAGGGCTGGGGGAGACCCAGTACTTC
>TRBD1|TRBV6-5|TRBJ2-7|few
CASSTGQGSLFYEQYF
TGTGCCAGCAGTACGGGACAGGGGTCCCTATTCTACGAGCAGTACTTC
>TRBD2|TRBV7-2|TRBJ2-2|once
CASSSWTSGFNTGELFF
TGTGCCAGCAGCTCTTGGACTAGCGGGTTTAACACCGGGGAGCTGTTTTTT
>TRBD1|TRBV27|TRBJ1-2|few
CASSSHRGLGYTF
TGTGCCAGCAGTTCACACAGGGGGCTGGGCTACACCTTC
>.|TRBV11-2|TRBJ2-3|.
CASSLAIKAGNTQYF
TGTGCCAGCAGCTTAGCGATAAAGGCCGGGAATACGCAGTATTTT